One and the same sample provided the 10 T cell receptor beta chains below, sequenced in a study of cytomegalovirus exposure and HLA in healthy donors. 13 Jbeta primers and 60 Vbeta primers were used for the PCR. TCRdb keeps only in-frame clones here, not all; method: immunoSEQ multiplex PCR. The table includes over 100,000 clones, approximately 65% detected once. Sequencing used PBMCs. All receptors derive from a man between 18 and 29 years old in good health and CMV-seronegative.

This chain uses TRBV13 with TRBJ1-1, with D possibly TRBD1 on 6 matching bases. The germline V and J ends were trimmed by 3 bases and 3 bases, with 14 bases remaining between them. The CDR3 covers 15 residues. Germline lookup yields CDR1 PRHDT and CDR2 FYEKMQ (reference sequence). The CDR3 reads CASSLQGRVDTEAFF. CDR3 nucleotide sequence: TGTGCCAGCAGCTTGCAGGGGAGGGTTGACACTGAAGCTTTCTTT.

The chain combines TRBV7-8 with TRBJ2-7, with D perhaps matching TRBD1 (5 bases). Germline loops: CDR1 SGHVS, CDR2 FQNEAQ. The CDR3 contains 13 residues. V lost 8 bases, J lost 2 bases, and 13 bases lay in between. CDR3 bases: TGTGCCAGCGGCGCATCAGGGCCCTACGAGCAGTACTTC. This sequence encodes CASGASGPYEQYF.

This chain links TRBV25-1 with TRBJ2-5, with a weak D call TRBD1 (6 bases). V shed 4 bases and J shed 5 bases, with 14 bases lying between them. This CDR3 comprises 14 residues. CDR1 is MGHDK, CDR2 SYGVNS, per germline. The CDR3 region is CASSGQQGLETQYF. In nucleotides, the CDR3 is TGTGCCAGCAGTGGGCAACAGGGTCTGGAGACCCAGTACTTC.

This chain links TRBV6-5 with TRBJ2-3; D may be TRBD1 (5 bases). The V and J ends lost 6 bases and 5 bases respectively, with 12 bases between them. Germline V lookup: CDR1 MNHEY, CDR2 SVGAGI. The CDR3 loop spans 13 amino acids. This CDR3 reads CASSPRVRDTQYF. The CDR3 DNA reads as TGTGCCAGCAGCCCCAGGGTTCGAGATACGCAGTATTTT.

This clone was counted between two and nine times. The chain has TRBV2 and TRBJ1-5; 10 positions agree with TRBD1. V lost 5 bases, J lost 6 bases, and 7 bases stayed unmatched. The CDR3 length is 15 residues. Per the germline V gene, CDR1 is SNHLY and CDR2 is FYNNEI. For the CDR3, the DNA is TGTGCCAGCAGTCCGGGGACAGGGGTTGGTCAGCCCCAGCATTTT. This encodes CASSPGTGVGQPQHF. The entire variable domain, with the rest obtained from reference TRBV2 and TRBJ1-5, is as follows: EPEVTQTPSHQVTQMGQEVILRCVPISNHLYFYWYRQILGQKVEFLVSFYNNEISEKSEIFDDQFSVERPDGSNFTLKIRSTKLEDSAMYFCASSPGTGVGQPQHFGDGTRLSIL.

In its sample, this clone was seen once. The J gene is TRBJ1-1, the V gene TRBV5-1, with 7 nucleotides matching TRBD1. Looked up from germline, CDR1 is SGHRS and CDR2 is YFSETQ. The CDR3 totals 15 residues. V dropped 4 bases and J dropped 9; count of bases not matched to a gene: 15. The CDR3 nucleotides read TGCGCCAGCAGCCGCAGCGAGACAGGGATCTCCAAAGCTTTCTTT. The encoded protein is CASSRSETGISKAFF.

CDR3 bases: TGTGCCAGCAGCTTGATTAGTCCTGGGGCCAACGTCCTGACTTTC. This encodes CASSLISPGANVLTF. The chain couples TRBV5-6 to TRBJ2-6; no clear D gene. V was pared by 1 base and J by 2 bases, with 7 bases between. The CDR3 is 15 residues long. The germline CDR1 and CDR2 sequences are SGHDT and YYEEEE.

This chain connects TRBV25-1 to TRBJ2-1; TRBD2 matches 7 bases. Trimming cost V 6 bases and J 7 bases; bases outside gene matches: 6. This CDR3 comprises 13 residues. Germline lookup yields CDR1 MGHDK and CDR2 SYGVNS. CDR3 bases: TGTGCCAGCAGCGCGCCGGGGGGTAATGAGCAGTTCTTC. As protein: CASSAPGGNEQFF.

As concerns this clone: Germline is not matched at one junction end, which may reflect a read error. V gene TRBV5-1 combines with J gene TRBJ1-1; TRBD1 aligns across 8 bases. Germline-derived CDR1 and CDR2 are SGHRS and YFSETQ. The CDR3 contains 15 residues. The CDR3 spells CPSSLAGGAGSEAFF. The CDR3 coding sequence is TGCCCCAGCAGCTTGGCAGGGGGCGCCGGTTCTGAAGCTTTCTTT.

The J gene is TRBJ2-1, the V gene TRBV10-3; 8 bases align to TRBD2. The CDR3 sequence is 13 residues long. CDR1 is ENHRY, CDR2 SYGVKD, per germline. The junction had 0 bases not matched to a gene; V was cut back by 2 bases and J by 6 bases. Written as DNA, the CDR3 is TGTGCCATCAGTGAGCGGGGGGGCAATGAGCAGTTCTTC. It translates to CAISERGGNEQFF.